This T cell receptor (beta chain) stems from a study of blood T cells in healthy people across ages. A sample-barcoded 5' primer and a J-beta primer mix were used in a second PCR of roughly 6 to 11 cycles. TCRdb re-called the 5' RACE reads with MiXCR, one entry per CDR3 protein. This sample has 1.5 million to 2 million distinct CDR3 sequences, with 28% found just once. Every sample gave at least 5 micrograms of total RNA when it was extracted. V trimming: 2 bases; J trimming: 5 bases; junction bases outside the gene matches: 7. The germline V gene encodes CDR1 LGHNA and CDR2 YSLEER. This CDR3 is 15 amino acids long.

This clonotype originated in a young woman in good health. The chain carries TRBV4-3 and TRBJ2-5, with TRBD1 matching over 8 bases. What was sequenced was blood. CDR3 protein: CASSQQGAPSETQYF. CDR3 DNA sequence: TGCGCCAGCAGCCAACAGGGGGCCCCTAGTGAGACCCAGTACTTC.